One T cell receptor beta chain is described in this entry. This specimen belongs to a study of somatic mutations in cytotoxic T cells in rheumatoid arthritis. Background on the study: Peripheral blood samples of roughly 29 ml EDTA were taken from patients directly after diagnosis and before treatment.

Per the study methods: Rarely did patient CD8+ clones above 1% match published virus-specific TCRB sequences. The protocol was immunoSEQ multiplex PCR, while the TCRdb copy is restricted to in-frame clones and leaves out a portion. V, J and clone size were drawn from that table, and D and trimming were deduced from the DNA. The sample carries approximately 16,000 clones, about 83% recorded once. Sequenced: CD8+ T cells sorted from blood. The TCR originated in an adult with rheumatoid arthritis.

CDR3 in amino acids: CASSPDDRSGMNTEAFF. The DNA of the CDR3 is TGTGCCAGCAGCCCCGATGACAGGAGCGGCATGAACACTGAAGCTTTCTTT. This chain joins TRBV5-4 and TRBJ1-1; TRBD1 is a possible D gene (6 bases). The CDR3 has 17 residues. V lost 4 bases to trimming and J lost 0 bases, with 19 bases between them. Germline CDR1 is SGHNT and CDR2 is YYREEE (reference sequence).